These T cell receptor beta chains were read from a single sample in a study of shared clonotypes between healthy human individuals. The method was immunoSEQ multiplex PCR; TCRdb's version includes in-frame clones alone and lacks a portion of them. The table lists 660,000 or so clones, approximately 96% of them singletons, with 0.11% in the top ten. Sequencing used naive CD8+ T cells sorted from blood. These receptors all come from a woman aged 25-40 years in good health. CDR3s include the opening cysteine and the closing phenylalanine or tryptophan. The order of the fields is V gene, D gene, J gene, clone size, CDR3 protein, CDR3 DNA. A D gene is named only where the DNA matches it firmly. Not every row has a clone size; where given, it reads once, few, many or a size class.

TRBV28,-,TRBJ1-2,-,CASSFRGGGYGYTF,TGTGCCAGCAGTTTCAGGGGAGGAGGCTATGGCTACACCTTC
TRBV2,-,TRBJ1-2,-,CASMPRGYGYTF,TGTGCCAGCATGCCGAGGGGCTATGGCTACACCTTC
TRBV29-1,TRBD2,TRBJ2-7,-,CSATGLSYEQYF,TGCAGCGCGACGGGACTATCCTACGAGCAGTACTTC
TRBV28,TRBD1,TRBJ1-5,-,CASSFPLQGASNQPQHF,TGTGCCAGCAGTTTCCCCTTACAGGGGGCAAGCAATCAGCCCCAGCATTTT
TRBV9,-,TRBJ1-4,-,CASSASGGANEKLFF,TGTGCCAGCAGCGCCAGTGGGGGAGCTAATGAAAAACTGTTTTTT
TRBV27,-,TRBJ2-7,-,CASRLMDSSYEQYF,TGTGCCAGCAGGCTCATGGACAGTTCCTACGAGCAGTACTTC
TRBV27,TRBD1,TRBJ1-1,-,CASSSGQDLNTEAFF,TGTGCCAGCAGTTCCGGACAGGACCTGAACACTGAAGCTTTCTTT
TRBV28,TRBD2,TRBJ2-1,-,CATTVGGSSYNEQFF,TGTGCCACCACGGTGGGCGGGAGCTCCTACAATGAGCAGTTCTTC
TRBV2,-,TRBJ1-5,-,CASSVEEGDAGSVNQPQHF,TGTGCCAGCAGTGTGGAAGAAGGGGATGCAGGGTCGGTCAATCAGCCCCAGCATTTT
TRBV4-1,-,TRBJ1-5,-,CASSQDMESAQHF,TGCGCCAGCAGCCAAGATATGGAGTCGGCCCAGCATTTT
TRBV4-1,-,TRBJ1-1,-,CASSQDRTSYEAFF,TGCGCCAGCAGCCAGGACCGGACGTCTTATGAAGCTTTCTTT
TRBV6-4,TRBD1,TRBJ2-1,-,CASPHRGDGDEQFF,TGTGCCAGCCCCCACAGGGGCGACGGCGATGAGCAGTTCTTC
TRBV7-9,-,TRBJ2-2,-,CASSFGGGGTGELFF,TGTGCCAGCAGTTTCGGGGGCGGCGGCACCGGGGAGCTGTTTTTT
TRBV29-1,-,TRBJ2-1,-,CSVTPGSEQFF,TGCAGCGTGACCCCCGGGAGTGAGCAGTTCTTC
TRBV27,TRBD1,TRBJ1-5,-,CASSPGQGGQPQHF,TGTGCCAGCAGTCCGGGACAGGGCGGACAGCCCCAGCATTTT
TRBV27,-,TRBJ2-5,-,CASWTGGETQYF,TGTGCCAGCTGGACGGGTGGGGAGACCCAGTACTTC
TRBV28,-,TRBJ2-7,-,CASSLRWSSYEQYF,TGTGCCAGCAGTTTACGGTGGTCCTCCTACGAGCAGTACTTC
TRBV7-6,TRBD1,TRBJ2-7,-,CASSSEGQGRDEQYF,TGTGCCAGCAGCTCGGAGGGACAGGGACGGGACGAGCAGTACTTC
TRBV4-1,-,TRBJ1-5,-,CASSQPAGSYSNQPQHF,TGCGCCAGCAGCCAACCGGCGGGGTCCTATAGCAATCAGCCCCAGCATTTT
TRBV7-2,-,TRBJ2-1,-,CASSLGSGGEQFF,TGTGCCAGCAGCTTAGGGTCCGGTGGTGAGCAGTTCTTC
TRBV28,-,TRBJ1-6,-,CASSLGTSSYNSPLHF,TGTGCCAGCAGTTTAGGGACGAGCTCCTATAATTCACCCCTCCACTTT
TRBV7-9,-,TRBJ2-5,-,CASSLAGELQETQYF,TGTGCCAGCAGCTTAGCCGGCGAACTCCAAGAGACCCAGTACTTC
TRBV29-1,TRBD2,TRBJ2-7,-,CSVEVGTSGAAYEQYF,TGCAGCGTTGAAGTTGGGACTAGCGGGGCGGCCTACGAGCAGTACTTC
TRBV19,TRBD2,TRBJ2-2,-,CASSVAGGPFGELFF,TGTGCCAGTAGCGTAGCGGGAGGGCCCTTCGGGGAGCTGTTTTTT
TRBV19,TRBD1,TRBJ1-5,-,CASISQGAHNQPQHF,TGTGCCAGTATTTCCCAGGGGGCGCATAATCAGCCCCAGCATTTT
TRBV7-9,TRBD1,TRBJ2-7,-,CASSRRDRGDEQYF,TGTGCCAGCAGCCGCCGGGACAGGGGGGACGAGCAGTACTTC
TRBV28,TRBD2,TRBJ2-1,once,CASSYSASGRVEQFF,TGTGCCAGCAGCTACTCGGCTAGCGGGAGGGTTGAGCAGTTCTTC
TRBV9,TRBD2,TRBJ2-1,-,CASSESSGSYNEQFF,TGTGCCAGCAGCGAATCTAGCGGCTCCTACAATGAGCAGTTCTTC